A single sample gave rise to the 9 T cell receptor beta chains below, sequenced in a study of control samples from healthy donors and cancer patients. The data were produced by immunoSEQ multiplex PCR, yet TCRdb's version contains in-frame clones alone and is incomplete. The data show tens of thousands of clones, approximately 88% seen once. Sequencing was carried out using blood. The receptor set was obtained from a woman aged 55-69 years in good health.

V is TRBV28 and J is TRBJ1-3; 7 positions agree with TRBD1. The CDR3 loop spans 17 amino acids. The germline gives CDR1 MDHEN, CDR2 SYDVKM. Trimming cost V 2 bases and J 0 bases; bases outside gene matches: 7. CDR3 DNA sequence: TGTGCCAGCAGTTTACGACAGGGCCACTACTCTGGAAACACCATATATTTT. Translation gives CASSLRQGHYSGNTIYF.

The V and J genes are TRBV7-9 and TRBJ1-4, with no clear D. The V gene's germline CDR1 is SEHNR and CDR2 FQNEAQ (reference sequence). The CDR3 is 15 residues long. V dropped 1 base and J dropped 4 bases, with 10 bases sitting between them. Written as DNA, the CDR3 is TGTGCCAGCAGCTTAGAGGGCGGGCATAATGAAAAACTGTTTTTT. The encoded protein is CASSLEGGHNEKLFF.

In its sample, this clone was seen once. The chain has TRBV30 and TRBJ1-3; possible D gene TRBD1, 5 bases. The CDR3 is made up of 11 amino acids. The germline V and J ends were trimmed by 4 bases and 4 bases, with 5 bases remaining between them. CDR1 is GTSNPN and CDR2 is SVGIG in the germline V gene (reference sequence). In nucleotides, the CDR3 is TGTGCCTGGACAGGGGGAAACACCATATATTTT. Amino acids: CAWTGGNTIYF.

The V call is TRBV7-2, the J call TRBJ2-7; the D gene could be TRBD1 or TRBD2 (6 bases each). CDR3 length equals 15 residues. Germline CDR1 is SGHTA and CDR2 is FQGNSA. The V and J ends lost 4 bases and 10 bases respectively, with 23 bases between them. CDR3 in DNA: TGTGCCAGCAGCTCACGGGGACGCCCCGGGGGCCATCAGTACTTC. Its protein is CASSSRGRPGGHQYF. The full variable domain, with the rest looked up from reference TRBV7-2 and TRBJ2-7, is GAGVSQSPSNKVTEKGKDVELRCDPISGHTALYWYRQSLGQGLEFLIYFQGNSAPDKSGLPSDRFSAERTGGSVSTLTIQRTQQEDSAVYLCASSSRGRPGGHQYFGPGTRLTVT.

The chain is built from TRBV7-9 and TRBJ1-3; 7 bases map to TRBD1. Germline CDR1 SEHNR, CDR2 FQNEAQ (reference sequence). Unmatched junction bases numbered 2, after V lost 5 bases and J lost 4 bases. CDR3 length: 13 residues. Here the CDR3 DNA reads TGTGCCAGCAGCCTGGGACAGGGAAACACCATATATTTT. Its protein is CASSLGQGNTIYF. The full variable domain, with the rest looked up from reference TRBV7-9 and TRBJ1-3, is DTGVSQNPRHKITKRGQNVTFRCDPISEHNRLYWYRQTLGQGPEFLTYFQNEAQLEKSRLLSDRFSAERPKGSFSTLEIQRTEQGDSAMYLCASSLGQGNTIYFGEGSWLTVV.

V is TRBV5-1 and J is TRBJ1-2, with TRBD1 as a possible D gene (6 bases). Trimming removed 0 bases at V and 2 bases at J, with 14 bases between. The CDR3 has 16 amino acids. Germline V gene sequence: CDR1 SGHRS, CDR2 YFSETQ. The CDR3 spells CASSLEGGTQNYGYTF. The CDR3 coding sequence is TGCGCCAGCAGCTTGGAAGGGGGGACTCAGAACTATGGCTACACCTTC.

The chain combines TRBV3-1 (or the pseudogene TRBV3-2) with TRBJ1-2, with a tentative D call TRBD1 (6 bases). The V end was cut by 4 bases, the J end by 8 bases, with 14 bases between. The CDR3 loop spans 13 amino acids. Germline CDR1 is LGHDT and CDR2 is YNNKEL (reference sequence). The CDR3 coding sequence is TGTGCCAGCAGCCCCGGGGGGGGGCAGGGCTACACCTTC. This codes for CASSPGGGQGYTF.

The chain couples TRBV6-2 or TRBV6-3 to TRBJ2-7; 16 bases fit TRBD2. CDR1 is MNHEY, CDR2 SVGEGT, per germline. Losses at the gene ends were 4 bases for V and 2 bases for J; bases not matched to a gene: 8. The CDR3 totals 18 residues. The CDR3 region is CASSSPGLAGGRTYEQYF. The CDR3 bases are TGTGCCAGCAGTTCGCCGGGACTAGCGGGGGGGAGGACCTACGAGCAGTACTTC.

The chain employs TRBV25-1 and TRBJ1-5; D is ambiguous. Between the trimmed V and J ends, which lost 5 bases and 2 bases, there was a span of 7 bases. Per the germline V gene, CDR1 is MGHDK and CDR2 is SYGVNS. This CDR3 contains 13 residues. The CDR3 DNA sequence: TGTGCCAGCAGTTTAGCAGGCAATCAGCCCCAGCATTTT. Translating it yields CASSLAGNQPQHF.